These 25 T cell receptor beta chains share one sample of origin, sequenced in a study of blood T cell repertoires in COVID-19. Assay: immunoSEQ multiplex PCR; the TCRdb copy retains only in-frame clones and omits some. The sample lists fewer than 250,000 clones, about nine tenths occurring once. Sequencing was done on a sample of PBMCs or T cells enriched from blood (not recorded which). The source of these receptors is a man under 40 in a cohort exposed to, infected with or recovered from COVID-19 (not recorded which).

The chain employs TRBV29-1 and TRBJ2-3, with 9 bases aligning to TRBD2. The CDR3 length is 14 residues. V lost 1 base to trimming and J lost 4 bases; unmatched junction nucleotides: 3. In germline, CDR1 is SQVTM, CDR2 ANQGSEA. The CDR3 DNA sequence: TGCAGCGTTGAAGTGACTAGCGGTCCAGATACGCAGTATTTT. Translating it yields CSVEVTSGPDTQYF.

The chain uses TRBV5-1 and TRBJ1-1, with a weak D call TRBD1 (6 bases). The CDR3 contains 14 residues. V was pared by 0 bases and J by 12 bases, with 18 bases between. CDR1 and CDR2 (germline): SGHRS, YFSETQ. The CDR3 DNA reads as TGCGCCAGCAGCTTGGAGTTCCAGGGGTCAACTCCTTTCTTT. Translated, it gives CASSLEFQGSTPFF.

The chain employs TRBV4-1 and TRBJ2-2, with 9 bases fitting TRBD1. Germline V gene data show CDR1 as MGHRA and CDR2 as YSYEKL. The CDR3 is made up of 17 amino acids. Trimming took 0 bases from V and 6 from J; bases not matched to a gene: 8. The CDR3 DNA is TGCGCCAGCAGCCAAGATCCACAGGGGGCTATCGCCGGGGAGCTGTTTTTT. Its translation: CASSQDPQGAIAGELFF.

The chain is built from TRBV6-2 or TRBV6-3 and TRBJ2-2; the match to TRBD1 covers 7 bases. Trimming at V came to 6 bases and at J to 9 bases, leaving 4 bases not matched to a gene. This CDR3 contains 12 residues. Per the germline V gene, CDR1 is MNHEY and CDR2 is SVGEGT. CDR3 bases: TGTGCCAGCAGCGGACAGGATTGGGAGCTGTTTTTT. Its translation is CASSGQDWELFF.

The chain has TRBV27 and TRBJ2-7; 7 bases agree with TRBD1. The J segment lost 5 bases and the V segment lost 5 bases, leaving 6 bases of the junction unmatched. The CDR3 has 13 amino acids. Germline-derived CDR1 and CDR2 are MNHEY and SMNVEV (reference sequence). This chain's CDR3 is CASSQTGPHEQYF. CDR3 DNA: TGTGCCAGCAGTCAGACAGGGCCCCACGAGCAGTACTTC.

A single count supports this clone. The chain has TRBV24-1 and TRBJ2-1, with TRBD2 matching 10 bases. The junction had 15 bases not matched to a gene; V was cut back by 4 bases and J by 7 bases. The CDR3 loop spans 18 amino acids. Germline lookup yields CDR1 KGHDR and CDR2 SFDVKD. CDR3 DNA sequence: TGTGCCACCAGTGAGGCTACTCTAAGCGGGAGGGCCTTGAATGAGCAGTTCTTC. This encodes CATSEATLSGRALNEQFF.

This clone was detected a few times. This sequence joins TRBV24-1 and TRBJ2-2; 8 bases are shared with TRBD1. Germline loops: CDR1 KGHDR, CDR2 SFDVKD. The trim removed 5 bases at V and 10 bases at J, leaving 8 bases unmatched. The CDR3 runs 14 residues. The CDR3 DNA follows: TGTGCCACCAGTGCCGGGACAGGCCCCCCGGAGCTGTTTTTT. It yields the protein CATSAGTGPPELFF.

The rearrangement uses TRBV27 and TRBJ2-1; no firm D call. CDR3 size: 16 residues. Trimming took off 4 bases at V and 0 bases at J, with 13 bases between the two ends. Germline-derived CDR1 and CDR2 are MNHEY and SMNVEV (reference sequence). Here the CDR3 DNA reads TGTGCCAGCAGTTATCTGCCCGTGAGCTCCTACAATGAGCAGTTCTTC. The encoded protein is CASSYLPVSSYNEQFF.

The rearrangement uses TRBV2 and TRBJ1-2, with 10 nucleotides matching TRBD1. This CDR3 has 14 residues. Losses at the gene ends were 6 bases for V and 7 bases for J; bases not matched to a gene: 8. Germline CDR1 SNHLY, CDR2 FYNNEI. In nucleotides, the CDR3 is TGTGCCAGCAGGGAGACAGGGGGCGTAGGTGGCTACACCTTC. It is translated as CASRETGGVGGYTF.

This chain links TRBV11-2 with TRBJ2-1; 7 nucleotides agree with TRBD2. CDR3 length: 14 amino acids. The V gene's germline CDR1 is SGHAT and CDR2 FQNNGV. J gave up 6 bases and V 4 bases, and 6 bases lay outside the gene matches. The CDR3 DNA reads TGTGCCAGCAGCTACAGCACGGGGGGCAATGAGCAGTTCTTC. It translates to CASSYSTGGNEQFF.

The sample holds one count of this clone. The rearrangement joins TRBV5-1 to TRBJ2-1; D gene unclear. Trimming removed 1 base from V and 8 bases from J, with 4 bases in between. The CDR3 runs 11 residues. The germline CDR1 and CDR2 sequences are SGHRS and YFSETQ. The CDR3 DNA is TGCGCCAGCAGCTTGTATGATGAGCAGTTCTTC. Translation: CASSLYDEQFF.

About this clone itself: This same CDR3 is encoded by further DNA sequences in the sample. In DNA form, the CDR3 reads TGTGCCAGCAGCGTAGCAGGTAACACCGGGGAGCTGTTTTTT. This translates into CASSVAGNTGELFF. This chain joins TRBV9 and TRBJ2-2; no definite D call. This CDR3 spans 14 amino acids. Germline V CDR1 and CDR2: SGDLS, YYNGEE. V dropped 0 bases and J dropped 2 bases, with 5 bases sitting between them.

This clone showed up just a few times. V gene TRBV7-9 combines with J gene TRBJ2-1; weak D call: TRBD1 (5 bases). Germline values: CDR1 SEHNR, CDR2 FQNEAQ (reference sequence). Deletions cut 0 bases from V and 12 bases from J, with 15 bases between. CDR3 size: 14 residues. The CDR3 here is CASSLADREIRQFF. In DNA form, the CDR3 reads TGTGCCAGCAGCTTAGCCGACAGAGAAATTAGGCAGTTCTTC.

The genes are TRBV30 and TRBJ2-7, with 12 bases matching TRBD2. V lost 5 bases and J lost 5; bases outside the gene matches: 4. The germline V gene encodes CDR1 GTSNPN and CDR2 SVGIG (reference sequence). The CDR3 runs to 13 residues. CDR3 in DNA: TGTGCCTGGGGGACTAGCGGGTCTGACGAGCAGTACTTC. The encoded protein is CAWGTSGSDEQYF.

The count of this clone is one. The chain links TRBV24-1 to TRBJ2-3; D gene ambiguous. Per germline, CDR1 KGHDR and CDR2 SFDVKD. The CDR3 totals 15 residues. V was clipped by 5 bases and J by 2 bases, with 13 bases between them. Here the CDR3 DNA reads TGTGCCACCAGTGCCACACAATCCCCCACAGATACGCAGTATTTT. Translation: CATSATQSPTDTQYF.

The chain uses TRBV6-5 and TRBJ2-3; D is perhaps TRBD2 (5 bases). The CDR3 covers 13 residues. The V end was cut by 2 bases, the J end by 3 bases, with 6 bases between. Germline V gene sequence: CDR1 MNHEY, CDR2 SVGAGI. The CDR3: CASSYGGTDTQYF. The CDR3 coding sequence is TGTGCCAGCAGTTACGGAGGAACAGATACGCAGTATTTT.

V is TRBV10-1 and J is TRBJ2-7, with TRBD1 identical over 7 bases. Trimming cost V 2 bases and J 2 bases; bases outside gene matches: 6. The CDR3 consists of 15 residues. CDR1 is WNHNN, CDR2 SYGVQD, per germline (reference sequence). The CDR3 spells CASSEKRGRPYEQYF. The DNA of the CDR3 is TGCGCCAGCAGTGAGAAGAGGGGGCGCCCCTACGAGCAGTACTTC.

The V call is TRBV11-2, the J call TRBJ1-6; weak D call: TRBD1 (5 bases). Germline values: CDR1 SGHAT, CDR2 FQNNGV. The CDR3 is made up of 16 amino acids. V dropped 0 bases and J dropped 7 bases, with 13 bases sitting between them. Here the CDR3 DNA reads TGTGCCAGCAGCTTAGAAGGGGTGGTTATGAATTCACCCCTCCACTTT. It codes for CASSLEGVVMNSPLHF.

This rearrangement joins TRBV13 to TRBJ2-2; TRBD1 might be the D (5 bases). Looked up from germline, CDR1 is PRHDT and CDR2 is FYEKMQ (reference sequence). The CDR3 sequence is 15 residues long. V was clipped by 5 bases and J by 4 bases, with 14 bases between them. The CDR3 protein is CASSHKGRGTGELFF. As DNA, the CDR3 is TGTGCCAGCAGCCACAAGGGGCGAGGCACCGGGGAGCTGTTTTTT.

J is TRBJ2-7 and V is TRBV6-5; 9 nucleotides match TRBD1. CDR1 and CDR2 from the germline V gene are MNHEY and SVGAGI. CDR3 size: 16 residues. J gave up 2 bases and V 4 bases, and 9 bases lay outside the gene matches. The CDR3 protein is CASSFTGGSPPYEQYF. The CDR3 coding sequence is TGTGCCAGCAGTTTCACAGGGGGCAGCCCCCCCTACGAGCAGTACTTC.

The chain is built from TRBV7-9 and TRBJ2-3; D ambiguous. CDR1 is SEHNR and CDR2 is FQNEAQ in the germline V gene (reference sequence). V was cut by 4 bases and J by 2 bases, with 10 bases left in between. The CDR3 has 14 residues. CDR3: CASSSISATDTQYF. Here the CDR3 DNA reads TGTGCCAGCAGCTCTATCTCCGCCACAGATACGCAGTATTTT.

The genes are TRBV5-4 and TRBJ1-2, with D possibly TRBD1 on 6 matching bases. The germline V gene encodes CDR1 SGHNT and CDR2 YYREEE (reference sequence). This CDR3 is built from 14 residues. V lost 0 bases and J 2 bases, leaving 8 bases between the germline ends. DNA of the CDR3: TGTGCCAGCAGCTTGGGCAGGGGAAACTATGGCTACACCTTC. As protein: CASSLGRGNYGYTF.

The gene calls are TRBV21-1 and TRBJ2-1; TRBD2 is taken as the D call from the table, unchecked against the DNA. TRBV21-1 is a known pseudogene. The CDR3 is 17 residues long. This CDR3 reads CASSKGLAGEEPNEQFF. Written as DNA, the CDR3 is TGTGCCAGCAGCAAGGGACTAGCGGGAGAGGAACCCAATGAGCAGTTCTTC.

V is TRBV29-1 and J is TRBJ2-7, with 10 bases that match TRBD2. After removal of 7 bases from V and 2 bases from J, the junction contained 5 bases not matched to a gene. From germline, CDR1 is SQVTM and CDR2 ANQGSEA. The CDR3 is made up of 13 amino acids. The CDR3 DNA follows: TGCAGCGCTAGCGGGGGCTCAACCTACGAGCAGTACTTC. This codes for CSASGGSTYEQYF.

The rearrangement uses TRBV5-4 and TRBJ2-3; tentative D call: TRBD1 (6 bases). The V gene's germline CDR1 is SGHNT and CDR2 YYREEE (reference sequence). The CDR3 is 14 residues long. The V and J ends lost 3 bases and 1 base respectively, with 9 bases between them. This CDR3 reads CASSSGQRTDTQYF. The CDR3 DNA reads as TGTGCCAGCAGCTCCGGACAGCGCACAGATACGCAGTATTTT.